The 29 T cell receptor beta chains listed next were all sequenced from one sample in a study of cytomegalovirus exposure and HLA in healthy donors. The PCR was carried out with 60 Vbeta primers and 13 Jbeta primers. Libraries were prepared by immunoSEQ multiplex PCR; TCRdb keeps only in-frame clonotypes and omits some of them. The sample has fewer than 150,000 clones, 65% to 80% seen once. The sequencing sample was made of PBMCs. The source is a human donor in good health.

This chain joins TRBV20-1 and TRBJ2-1; no reliable D call. V was clipped by 6 bases and J by 8 bases, with 8 bases between them. Germline V CDR1 and CDR2: DFQATT, SNEGSKA (reference sequence). This CDR3 is 10 amino acids long. The CDR3, as DNA: TGCAGTGCCCGTAATTATGAGCAGTTCTTC. Amino acids: CSARNYEQFF.

This chain connects TRBV9 to TRBJ2-1; 13 bases match TRBD2. V shed 0 bases, J shed 7 bases, and the junction held 10 bases outside the gene matches. CDR3 size: 18 residues. Germline V gene lookup returns CDR1 SGDLS and CDR2 YYNGEE. CDR3 sequence reads: CASSVAGLAGSGGNEQFF. DNA for the CDR3: TGTGCCAGCAGCGTAGCGGGACTAGCGGGGTCCGGGGGTAATGAGCAGTTCTTC.

This chain joins TRBV2 and TRBJ2-7, with D perhaps TRBD2 (5 bases). The V end lost 2 bases, the J end lost 6 bases, and 14 bases lay between the germline ends. In germline, CDR1 is SNHLY, CDR2 FYNNEI. CDR3 size: 14 residues. The CDR3, as DNA: TGTGCCAGCAGTGAACTAGCAGACCGGGGCGAGCAGTACTTC. This sequence encodes CASSELADRGEQYF. Combining the CDR3 with reference TRBV2 and TRBJ2-7 gives the whole variable domain EPEVTQTPSHQVTQMGQEVILRCVPISNHLYFYWYRQILGQKVEFLVSFYNNEISEKSEIFDDQFSVERPDGSNFTLKIRSTKLEDSAMYFCASSELADRGEQYFGPGTRLTVT.

This clone has a single count. The chain has TRBV6-5 and TRBJ1-2, with 7 bases identical to TRBD1. J lost 6 bases, V lost 0 bases, and 10 bases had no gene match. The CDR3 sequence is 16 residues long. Germline CDR1 and CDR2: MNHEY and SVGAGI. The CDR3 DNA follows: TGTGCCAGCAGTTACTCGATCAATGTTAGGGGGCATGGCTACACCTTC. Its protein product is CASSYSINVRGHGYTF.

V usage is TRBV5-1 and J usage is TRBJ2-7; 11 nucleotides match TRBD1. There are 17 residues in the CDR3. V gave up 0 bases and J gave up 7 bases; unmatched junction bases: 12. The V gene's germline CDR1 is SGHRS and CDR2 YFSETQ. CDR3 DNA: TGCGCCAGCAGCTTGGCCCTAATGGACAGGGGGCGAGGGGAGCAGTACTTC. The encoded protein is CASSLALMDRGRGEQYF.

This chain uses TRBV28 with TRBJ2-7; 7 bases map to TRBD2. The CDR3 covers 19 residues. Germline CDR1 and CDR2: MDHEN and SYDVKM. V was clipped by 3 bases and J by 3 bases; unmatched bases: 20. The CDR3 sequence is CASSFPSWASGARNYEQYF. Written as DNA, the CDR3 is TGTGCCAGCAGTTTCCCAAGCTGGGCTAGCGGAGCTCGTAACTACGAGCAGTACTTC.

A single count supports this clone. CDR3 coding DNA: TGTGCCAGCAGTTACGCCCGGGACAGGGACAACCCCCAGCATTTT. It is translated as CASSYARDRDNPQHF. The rearrangement uses TRBV6-6 and TRBJ1-5; 9 bases align to TRBD1. From germline, CDR1 is MNHNY and CDR2 SVGAGI (reference sequence). Unmatched junction bases numbered 9, after V lost 2 bases and J lost 10 bases. This CDR3 has 15 residues.

The table lists this clone with a few counts. The rearrangement links TRBV5-1 to TRBJ2-7; TRBD2 matches 9 bases. The trim removed 3 bases at V and 5 bases at J, leaving 12 bases unmatched. The CDR3 loop spans 16 amino acids. In germline, CDR1 is SGHRS, CDR2 YFSETQ. The CDR3: CASSSEGGRALDEQYF. CDR3 nucleotides: TGCGCCAGCAGCTCCGAGGGCGGGAGGGCCCTGGACGAGCAGTACTTC.

The chain joins TRBV11-2 to TRBJ2-1; 11 nucleotides align to TRBD2. This CDR3 is 16 amino acids long. With V trimmed by 5 bases and J by 10 bases, 13 bases remained unmatched. Germline V CDR1 and CDR2: SGHAT, FQNNGV. CDR3 sequence: CASSAIAGGGRGEQFF. As DNA, the CDR3 is TGTGCCAGCAGCGCGATAGCGGGAGGGGGGCGTGGGGAGCAGTTCTTC.

The rearrangement uses TRBV18 and TRBJ2-3; TRBD1 is a possible D gene (7 bases). CDR1 is KGHSH and CDR2 is LQKENI in the germline V gene. Deletions cut 1 base from V and 0 bases from J, with 14 bases between. CDR3 length equals 17 residues. CDR3 DNA sequence: TGTGCCAGCTCACCACTGGCAGGGGGGCCAAGCACAGATACGCAGTATTTT. Amino acids: CASSPLAGGPSTDTQYF.

This chain links TRBV25-1 with TRBJ2-1; 7 nucleotides match TRBD1. V lost 1 base, J lost 8 bases, and 5 bases stayed unmatched. CDR3 length: 14 amino acids. CDR1 and CDR2 (germline): MGHDK, SYGVNS. Here the CDR3 reads CASSELYRGYEQFF. The CDR3 DNA reads as TGTGCCAGCAGTGAATTGTACAGGGGTTATGAGCAGTTCTTC.

V gene TRBV4-2 combines with J gene TRBJ2-7; 13 bases align to TRBD2. The CDR3 has 16 residues. The J segment lost 7 bases and the V segment lost 0 bases, leaving 6 bases of the junction unmatched. Germline CDR1 and CDR2: LGHNA and YNFKEQ. This CDR3 is CASSQDPGLAGREQYF. CDR3 coding DNA: TGTGCCAGCAGCCAAGACCCGGGACTAGCGGGACGAGAGCAGTACTTC.

V gene TRBV6-5 combines with J gene TRBJ2-7; tentatively, D is TRBD1 (5 bases). The CDR3 runs to 16 residues. Between the trimmed V and J ends, which lost 0 bases and 4 bases, there was a span of 16 bases. Germline CDR1 MNHEY, CDR2 SVGAGI. The CDR3 reads CASSYSSGAGWYEQYF. CDR3 DNA: TGTGCCAGCAGTTACTCGAGTGGGGCAGGATGGTACGAGCAGTACTTC.

The chain is built from TRBV6-5 and TRBJ2-7; D is ambiguous. There are 13 residues in the CDR3. The germline CDR1 and CDR2 sequences are MNHEY and SVGAGI. The V gene lost 5 bases and the J gene lost 0 bases, with 8 bases spanning the gap. CDR3 sequence: CASSLRSSYEQYF. CDR3 DNA sequence: TGTGCCAGCAGTCTAAGGAGCTCCTACGAGCAGTACTTC.

This clone was counted between two and nine times. The chain has TRBV4-3 and TRBJ2-7; 14 bases agree with TRBD2. Germline CDR1 is LGHNA and CDR2 is YSLEER. The CDR3 is 15 amino acids. V shed 3 bases and J 5 bases; nucleotides not matched to a gene: 3. The CDR3 here is CASSQGLAGADEQYF. The DNA for the CDR3 is TGCGCCAGCAGCCAGGGACTAGCGGGAGCGGACGAGCAGTACTTC.

This clone was observed a handful of times. The J gene is TRBJ2-1, the V gene TRBV9, with TRBD2 matching over 10 bases. The CDR3 is 15 residues long. With 4 bases clipped from V and 8 bases from J, the junction kept 9 bases outside the gene matches. CDR1 and CDR2 from the germline V gene are SGDLS and YYNGEE. The CDR3 is CASSTLAGVGDEQFF. As DNA, the CDR3 is TGTGCCAGCAGCACCCTAGCGGGAGTGGGCGATGAGCAGTTCTTC. The full variable domain, completed using reference TRBV9 and TRBJ2-1, is DSGVTQTPKHLITATGQRVTLRCSPRSGDLSVYWYQQSLDQGLQFLIQYYNGEERAKGNILERFSAQQFPDLHSELNLSSLELGDSALYFCASSTLAGVGDEQFFGPGTRLTVL.

This chain connects TRBV28 to TRBJ2-1, with 13 bases matching TRBD2. The V and J ends lost 5 bases and 12 bases, in that order; junction bases with no gene match: 4. The CDR3 totals 13 residues. Germline assignment: CDR1 MDHEN and CDR2 SYDVKM. The CDR3 loop reads CASSPGLAGVQFF. As DNA, the CDR3 is TGTGCCAGCAGTCCCGGACTAGCGGGGGTGCAGTTCTTC.

The chain has TRBV11-2 and TRBJ2-5, with a possible D match to TRBD1 (5 bases). Germline assignment: CDR1 SGHAT and CDR2 FQNNGV. V lost 1 base and J lost 2, with 8 bases in between. The CDR3 has 14 amino acids. The CDR3 region is CASSLVQGQETQYF. Written as DNA, the CDR3 is TGTGCCAGCAGCTTAGTGCAGGGACAAGAGACCCAGTACTTC.

The chain carries TRBV6-1 and TRBJ2-7; 9 bases fit TRBD1. Germline-derived CDR1 and CDR2 are MNHNS and SASEGT. CDR3 length: 15 amino acids. The V segment lost 7 bases and the J segment 4 bases; nucleotides outside the gene matches: 11. The CDR3 region is CASTRLRDRVYEQYF. In DNA, the CDR3 is TGTGCCAGCACCCGACTCCGGGACAGGGTATACGAGCAGTACTTC.

This clone was detected a few times. The chain has TRBV29-1 and TRBJ2-2; 8 bases are a match to TRBD1. The CDR3 extends over 12 amino acids. Per germline, CDR1 SQVTM and CDR2 ANQGSEA. V gave up 7 bases and J gave up 4 bases; unmatched junction bases: 2. The DNA for the CDR3 is TGCAGCGGGGGACAGGTCACCGGGGAGCTGTTTTTT. It is translated as CSGGQVTGELFF.

CDR3 in amino acids: CASSPVRDRVAKNIQYF. CDR3 DNA: TGTGCCAGCAGCCCCGTGAGGGACAGGGTGGCCAAAAACATTCAGTACTTC. The rearrangement uses TRBV28 and TRBJ2-4, with 9 bases lining up with TRBD1. The CDR3 is made up of 17 amino acids. Losses at the gene ends were 6 bases for V and 1 base for J; bases not matched to a gene: 10. Germline CDR1 is MDHEN and CDR2 is SYDVKM. The full variable domain, rest sourced from reference TRBV28 and TRBJ2-4, is DVKVTQSSRYLVKRTGEKVFLECVQDMDHENMFWYRQDPGLGLRLIYFSYDVKMKEKGDIPEGYSVSREKKERFSLILESASTNQTSMYLCASSPVRDRVAKNIQYFGAGTRLSVL.

Points on this clone: Likely a read error: the CDR3 ends without its conserved phenylalanine or tryptophan. The rearrangement joins TRBV29-1 to TRBJ1-1; 7 bases map to TRBD1. Germline V gives CDR1 SQVTM, CDR2 ANQGSEA. The V segment lost 4 bases and the J segment 4 bases; nucleotides outside the gene matches: 6. The CDR3 length is 13 residues. CDR3 sequence reads: CSVAINRGTEAFL. CDR3 DNA sequence: TGCAGCGTTGCTATAAACAGGGGCACTGAAGCTTTCTTG.

Only a few counts were recorded for this clone. The genes are TRBV4-3 and TRBJ2-1; tentatively, D is TRBD1 (5 bases). The CDR3 is made up of 13 amino acids. CDR1 LGHNA and CDR2 YSLEER come from the germline V gene. Between the trimmed V and J ends, which lost 2 bases and 8 bases, there was a span of 10 bases. CDR3 sequence reads: CASSQLTDDEQFF. The CDR3 DNA follows: TGCGCCAGCAGCCAACTGACAGACGATGAGCAGTTCTTC.

This chain connects TRBV7-8 to TRBJ2-7, with D perhaps TRBD2 (6 bases). V shed 2 bases and J shed 0 bases, with 14 bases lying between them. CDR1 and CDR2 from the germline V gene are SGHVS and FQNEAQ. The CDR3 extends over 16 amino acids. The CDR3 DNA follows: TGTGCCAGCAGCTTAAACACCGGGAGTTCCTCCTACGAGCAGTACTTC. Its translation is CASSLNTGSSSYEQYF.

The chain carries TRBV5-1 and TRBJ2-1, with TRBD2 identical over 8 bases. The J segment lost 6 bases and the V segment lost 4 bases, leaving 12 bases of the junction unmatched. CDR1 and CDR2 from the germline V gene are SGHRS and YFSETQ. The CDR3 is made up of 16 amino acids. The CDR3 loop reads CASSPRSSGTSNEQFF. The CDR3 coding sequence is TGCGCCAGCAGCCCAAGGTCAAGCGGGACTAGCAATGAGCAGTTCTTC.

J is TRBJ1-2 and V is TRBV28; 7 bases agree with TRBD1. This CDR3 region has 13 residues. Germline CDR1 MDHEN, CDR2 SYDVKM. V shed 5 bases, J shed 8 bases, and the junction held 8 bases outside the gene matches. The CDR3 here is CASSLPLTGGYTF. CDR3 nucleotides: TGTGCCAGCAGTCTCCCGTTGACAGGGGGCTACACCTTC.

Only a few counts were recorded for this clone. The V and J genes are TRBV6-5 and TRBJ2-1; 10 bases align to TRBD2. Germline lookup yields CDR1 MNHEY and CDR2 SVGAGI. This CDR3 has 16 residues. J was trimmed by 4 bases and V by 4 bases; bases with no gene match: 7. The CDR3 coding sequence is TGTGCCAGCAGTTCGATACTAGCGGGACCATACAATGAGCAGTTCTTC. This codes for CASSSILAGPYNEQFF.

The chain combines TRBV28 with TRBJ2-5; 7 nucleotides match TRBD2. Germline trimming cut 9 bases from V and 5 bases from J; bases unmatched to any gene: 9. The germline CDR1 and CDR2 sequences are MDHEN and SYDVKM. The CDR3 sequence is 13 residues long. The CDR3 protein is CASRTSRSETQYF. CDR3 sequence (DNA): TGTGCCAGTCGGACTAGTAGGTCGGAGACCCAGTACTTC.

V and J are TRBV19 and TRBJ2-7, with 12 bases identical to TRBD1. Germline CDR1 LNHDA, CDR2 SQIVND (reference sequence). The CDR3 has 16 amino acids. V dropped 4 bases and J dropped 7; count of bases not matched to a gene: 11. The DNA for the CDR3 is TGTGCCAGTAGTAAAACCCCGGGACAGGGGGCGTATGAGCAGTACTTC. It codes for CASSKTPGQGAYEQYF.